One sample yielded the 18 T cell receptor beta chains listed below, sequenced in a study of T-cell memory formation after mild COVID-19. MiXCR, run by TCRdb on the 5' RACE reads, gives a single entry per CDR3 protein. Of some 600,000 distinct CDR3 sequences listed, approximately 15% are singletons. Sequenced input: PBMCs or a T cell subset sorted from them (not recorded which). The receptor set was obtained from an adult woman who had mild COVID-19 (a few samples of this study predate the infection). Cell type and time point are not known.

The CDR3: CASTPIAEAGGYEQYF. CDR3 in DNA: TGTGCCAGCACGCCTATAGCAGAAGCGGGCGGCTACGAGCAGTACTTC. This sequence joins TRBV13 and TRBJ2-7, with a weak D call TRBD2 (6 bases). Trimming cost V 7 bases and J 3 bases, with 22 bases left between them. This CDR3 is built from 16 residues. Germline CDR1 and CDR2: PRHDT and FYEKMQ (reference sequence).

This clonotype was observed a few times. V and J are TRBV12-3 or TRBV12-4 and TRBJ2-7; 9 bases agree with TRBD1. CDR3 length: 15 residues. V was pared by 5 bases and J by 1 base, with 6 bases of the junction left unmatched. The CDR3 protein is CASSVPGTGSYEQYF. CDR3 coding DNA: TGTGCCAGCAGTGTGCCCGGGACAGGGTCCTACGAGCAGTACTTC.

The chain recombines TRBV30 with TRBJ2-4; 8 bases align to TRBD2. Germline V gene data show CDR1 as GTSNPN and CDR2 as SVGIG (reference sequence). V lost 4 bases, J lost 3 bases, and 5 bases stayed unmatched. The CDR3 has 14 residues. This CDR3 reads CAWNTGLGKNIQYF. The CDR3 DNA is TGTGCCTGGAACACGGGACTAGGCAAAAACATTCAGTACTTC.

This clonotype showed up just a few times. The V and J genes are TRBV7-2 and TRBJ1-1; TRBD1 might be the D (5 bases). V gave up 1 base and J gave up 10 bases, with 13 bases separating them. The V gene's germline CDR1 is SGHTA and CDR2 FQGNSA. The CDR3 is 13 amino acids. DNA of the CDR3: TGTGCCAGCAGCTTAGTGGAAGGGCAGGGAGCTTTCTTT. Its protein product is CASSLVEGQGAFF.

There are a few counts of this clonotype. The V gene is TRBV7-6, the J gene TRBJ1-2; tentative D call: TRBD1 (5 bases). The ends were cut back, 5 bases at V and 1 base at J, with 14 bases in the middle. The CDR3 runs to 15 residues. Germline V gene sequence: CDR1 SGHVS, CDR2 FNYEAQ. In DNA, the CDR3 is TGTGCCAGCAGCCCGGGGGGAGGGCTTAACTATGGCTACACCTTC. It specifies CASSPGGGLNYGYTF.

CDR3 nucleotides: TGTGCCAGCAGTTACGGTCTAGCAGGTTTGATCAATGGCTACACCTTC. Amino acid sequence: CASSYGLAGLINGYTF. The chain joins TRBV6-2 or TRBV6-3 to TRBJ1-2; D uncertain. The germline V and J ends were trimmed by 2 bases and 6 bases, with 19 bases remaining between them. The CDR3 totals 16 residues. Germline CDR1 reads MNHEY; CDR2 reads SVGEGT.

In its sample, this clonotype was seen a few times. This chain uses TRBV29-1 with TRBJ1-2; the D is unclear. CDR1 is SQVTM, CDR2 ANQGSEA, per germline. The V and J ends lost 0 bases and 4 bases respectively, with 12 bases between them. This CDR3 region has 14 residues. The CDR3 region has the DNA TGCAGCGTTGAAGACCCCGGGCCGACCTATGGCTACACCTTC. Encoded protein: CSVEDPGPTYGYTF.

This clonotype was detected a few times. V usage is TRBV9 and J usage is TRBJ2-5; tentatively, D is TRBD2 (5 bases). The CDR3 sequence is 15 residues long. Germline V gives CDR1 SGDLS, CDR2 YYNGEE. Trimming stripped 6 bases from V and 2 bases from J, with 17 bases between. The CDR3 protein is CASNRRSGPQETQYF. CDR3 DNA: TGTGCCAGCAACAGACGGAGCGGACCTCAAGAGACCCAGTACTTC. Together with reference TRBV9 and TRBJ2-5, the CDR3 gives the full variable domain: DSGVTQTPKHLITATGQRVTLRCSPRSGDLSVYWYQQSLDQGLQFLIQYYNGEERAKGNILERFSAQQFPDLHSELNLSSLELGDSALYFCASNRRSGPQETQYFGPGTRLLVL.

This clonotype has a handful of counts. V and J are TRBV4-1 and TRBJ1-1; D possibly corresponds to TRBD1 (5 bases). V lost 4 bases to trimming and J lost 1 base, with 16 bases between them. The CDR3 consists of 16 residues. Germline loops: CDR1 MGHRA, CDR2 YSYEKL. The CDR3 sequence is CASSPRRDGGNTEAFF. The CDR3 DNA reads TGCGCCAGCAGCCCAAGGAGGGATGGGGGGAACACTGAAGCTTTCTTT.

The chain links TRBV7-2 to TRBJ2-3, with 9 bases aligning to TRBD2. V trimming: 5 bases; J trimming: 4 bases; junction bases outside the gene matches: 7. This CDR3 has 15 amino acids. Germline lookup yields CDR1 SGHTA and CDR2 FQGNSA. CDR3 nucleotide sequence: TGTGCCAGCAGCCCCACCCGACTAGCGGCAGATACGCAGTATTTT. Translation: CASSPTRLAADTQYF.

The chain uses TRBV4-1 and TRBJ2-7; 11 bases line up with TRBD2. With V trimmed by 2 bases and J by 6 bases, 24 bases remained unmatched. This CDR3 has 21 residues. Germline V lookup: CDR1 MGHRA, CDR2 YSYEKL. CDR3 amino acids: CASSQFGVIAGGKGGTREQYF. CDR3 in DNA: TGCGCCAGCAGCCAATTCGGGGTAATAGCGGGAGGGAAGGGAGGAACTCGCGAGCAGTACTTC.

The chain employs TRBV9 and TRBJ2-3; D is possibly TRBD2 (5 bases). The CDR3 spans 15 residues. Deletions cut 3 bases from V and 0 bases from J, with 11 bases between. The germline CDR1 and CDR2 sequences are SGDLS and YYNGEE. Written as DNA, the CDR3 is TGTGCCAGCAGCGAGCGGCCCTCCAGCACAGATACGCAGTATTTT. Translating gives CASSERPSSTDTQYF.

The DNA for the CDR3 is TGTGCCACCAGTGATCCGGGACAGCATGAGCAGTTCTTC. Protein sequence: CATSDPGQHEQFF. J is TRBJ2-1 and V is TRBV24-1; 7 bases align to TRBD1. The CDR3 loop spans 13 amino acids. Unmatched junction bases numbered 3, after V lost 3 bases and J lost 8 bases. Looked up from germline, CDR1 is KGHDR and CDR2 is SFDVKD.

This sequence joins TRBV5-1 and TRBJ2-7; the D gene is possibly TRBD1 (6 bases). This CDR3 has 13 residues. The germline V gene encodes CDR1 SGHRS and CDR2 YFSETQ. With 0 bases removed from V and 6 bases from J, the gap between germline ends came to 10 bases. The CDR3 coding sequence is TGCGCCAGCAGCTTGGGGGGGCAAGGCGAGCAGTACTTC. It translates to CASSLGGQGEQYF.

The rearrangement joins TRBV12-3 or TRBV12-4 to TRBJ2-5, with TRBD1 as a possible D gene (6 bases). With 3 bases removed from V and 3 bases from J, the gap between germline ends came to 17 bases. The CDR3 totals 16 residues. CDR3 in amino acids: CASSFDPRDMKETQYF. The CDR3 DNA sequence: TGTGCCAGCAGTTTCGATCCCCGGGACATGAAAGAGACCCAGTACTTC.

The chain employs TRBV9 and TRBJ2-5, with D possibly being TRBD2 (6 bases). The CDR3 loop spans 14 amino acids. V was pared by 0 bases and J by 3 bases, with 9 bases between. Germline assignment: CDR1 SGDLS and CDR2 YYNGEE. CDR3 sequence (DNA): TGTGCCAGCAGCGTAGCCGGAGGGGAAGAGACCCAGTACTTC. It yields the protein CASSVAGGEETQYF.

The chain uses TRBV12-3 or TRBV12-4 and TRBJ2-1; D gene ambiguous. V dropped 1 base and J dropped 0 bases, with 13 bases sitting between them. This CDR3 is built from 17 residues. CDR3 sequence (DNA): TGTGCCAGCAGTTTAGATAACGAACCGCGCTCCTACAATGAGCAGTTCTTC. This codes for CASSLDNEPRSYNEQFF.

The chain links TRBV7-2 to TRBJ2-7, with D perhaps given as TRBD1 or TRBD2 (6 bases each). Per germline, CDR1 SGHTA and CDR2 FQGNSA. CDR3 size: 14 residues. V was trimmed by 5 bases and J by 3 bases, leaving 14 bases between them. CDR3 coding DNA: TGTGCCAGCAGCGGGGCCGGGGGCTTCTACGAGCAGTACTTC. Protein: CASSGAGGFYEQYF.